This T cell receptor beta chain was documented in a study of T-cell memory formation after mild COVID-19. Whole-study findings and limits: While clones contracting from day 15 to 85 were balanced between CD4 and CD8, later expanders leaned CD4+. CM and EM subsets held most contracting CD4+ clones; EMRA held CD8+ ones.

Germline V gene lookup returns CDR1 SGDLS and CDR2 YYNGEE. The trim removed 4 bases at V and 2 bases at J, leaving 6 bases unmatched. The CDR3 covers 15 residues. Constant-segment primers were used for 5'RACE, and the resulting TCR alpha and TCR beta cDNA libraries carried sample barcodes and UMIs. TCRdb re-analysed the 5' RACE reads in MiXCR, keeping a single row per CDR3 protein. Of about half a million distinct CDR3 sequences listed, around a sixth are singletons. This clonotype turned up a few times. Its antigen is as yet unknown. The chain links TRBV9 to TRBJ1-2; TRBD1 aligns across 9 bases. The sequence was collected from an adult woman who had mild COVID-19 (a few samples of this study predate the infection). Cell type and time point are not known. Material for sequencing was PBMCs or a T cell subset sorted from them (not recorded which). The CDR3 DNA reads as TGTGCCAGCAGCACCCGGACAGGGGACAACTATGGCTACACCTTC. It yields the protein CASSTRTGDNYGYTF.